This T cell receptor (beta chain) stems from a study of CXCR3-negative and CXCR3-positive naive CD8 T cells (dated by TCRdb to between 2017 and 2020). Regarding the study in general: In total, 130 million to 150 million TRB reads were obtained, or roughly 1.5 +/- 0.3 million reads per library. Data from under 12 donors, pooled across two independent experiments, went into the diversity and physicochemical repertoire analyses. The TRBV-TRBJ cluster analysis covered naive subsets from several donors and memory cells from 3 donors. The investigation overall reported the following: Both naive subsets had comparably high repertoire diversity, while memory CD8+ T cells had much lower repertoire diversity. Naive CXCR3-negative and CXCR3-positive cells from the same donor showed similar TRBV-TRBJ usage, whereas memory cells showed distinct patterns. Compared with CXCR3-negative naive cells, CXCR3-positive naive cells had TRB CDR3s with higher hydrophobicity (lower Kidera factor 4), lower energy, and higher strength and volume indices. Because CXCR3 expression was partially decreased after cryopreservation, freshly isolated PBMCs were used for most assays. Because surface CD5, which is linked to self-reactivity in mice, was comparable between the naive subsets, TCR interaction strength was also inferred from the physicochemical properties of TRB CDR3s.

Sequenced on a NextSeq 550. The Human TCR Profiling Kit (MiLaboratory) was used to make UMI-labeled 5' RACE TRB cDNA libraries. cDNA synthesis used the entire amount of extracted RNA, and PCR amplification then used the entire amount of cDNA produced. Libraries were prepared in parallel with an identical number of PCR cycles. On the study's bioinformatics: With a minimum of two reads required per UMI, MIGEC and MiXCR pulled out about 50,000 +/- 10,000 unique UMI-labeled TRB cDNA molecules from each library. On average, approximately 40,000 +/- 10,000 functional in-frame TRB CDR3 nucleotide clonotypes lacking stop codons were found per library. Diversity metrics, including normalized Shannon-Wiener and Chao1, were computed in VDJtools after downsampling to 5000 UMI-labeled TRB molecules per sample. For the central five CDR3 residues, VDJtools calculated physicochemical properties weighted by clonotype size, namely interaction energy, strength, volume and Kidera factor 4. The reads went through TCRdb reprocessing, and each CDR3 protein sequence gets one entry with no DNA. The V and J calls come from TCRdb's annotation, not from the publication. The table for this sample records about 63,000 distinct CDR3 sequences. Together, the top ten hold 4.8% of the sample.

For every CD8+ T cell subset, approximately 300,000 cells were flow-sorted straight into RLT lysis buffer, and each subset was sorted in triplicate. Naive CD8+ T cells were defined stringently as CD45RO-CCR7+CD27+CD95- to exclude memory contaminants. Peripheral blood mononuclear cells were isolated from buffy coats using standard density gradient centrifugation. A FACSAria III was used to flow-sort naive CD8+ T cells into CXCR3-negative and CXCR3-positive populations. Total RNA was extracted from sorted cells using an RNeasy Mini Kit. Including cysteine and phenylalanine, the CDR3 has 17 amino acids. No DNA has been recorded. The germline V gene yields MDHEN for CDR1 and SYDVKM for CDR2. Concerning this clonotype itself: The specificity of this receptor is unknown.

The chain links TRBV28 with TRBJ2-1; TCRdb calls TRBD2, which cannot be checked without DNA. This TCR came from a human donor in good health. Some clones in this sample may be carry-over from other donors' samples. The sequencing sample was made of naive CXCR3+ CD8+ T cells from blood. Sample cell subset or site, as interpreted from the label and publication: CD45RO-CCR7+CD27+CD95- naive CD8+ T cells expressing CXCR3 (TNR3+). The CDR3 is CASSLSPRLAGNNEQFF.